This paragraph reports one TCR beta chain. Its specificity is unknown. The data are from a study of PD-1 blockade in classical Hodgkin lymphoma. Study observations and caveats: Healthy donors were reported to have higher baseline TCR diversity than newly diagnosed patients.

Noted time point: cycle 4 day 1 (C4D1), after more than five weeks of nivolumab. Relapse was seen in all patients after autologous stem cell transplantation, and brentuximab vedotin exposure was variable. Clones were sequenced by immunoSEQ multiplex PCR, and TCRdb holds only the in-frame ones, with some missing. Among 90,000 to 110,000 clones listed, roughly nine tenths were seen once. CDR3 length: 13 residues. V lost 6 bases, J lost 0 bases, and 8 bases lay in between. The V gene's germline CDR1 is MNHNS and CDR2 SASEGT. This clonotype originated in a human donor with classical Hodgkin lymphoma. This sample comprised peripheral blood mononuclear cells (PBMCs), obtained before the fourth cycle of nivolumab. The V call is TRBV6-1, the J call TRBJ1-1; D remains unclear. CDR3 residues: CASSVKLNTEAFF. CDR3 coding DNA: TGTGCCAGCAGCGTCAAATTGAACACTGAAGCTTTCTTT.